This TCR beta chain was found in a study of TIL therapy for anti-PD-1-resistant metastatic lung cancer. Turning to the study itself: Several tumors were EGFR-mutant and two were ALK-rearranged. Tumors carried a median roughly 1.6 non-synonymous mutations per megabase. Findings and limits, study-wide: The cohort had more treatment-naive, never-smoker and oncogene-addicted patients than typical.

The CDR3 covers 14 residues. The libraries were made with immunoSEQ v3. Measured with immunoSEQ multiplex PCR; TCRdb has only the in-frame clones, and not every one. This sample carries about 59,000 clones, more than 60% of them seen once, and the ten largest clones take 1.5% to 2%. Time point meaning: pre-treatment sample, taken before nivolumab and TIL therapy. About this clone itself: The antigen is not known.

The input for sequencing was blood, taken at baseline. This chain joins TRBV21-1 and TRBJ1-3; TRBD1, the D gene given by the table, was not confirmed from the DNA. TRBV21-1 is a documented pseudogene. This TCR was recovered from a person between 25 and 79 years old with non-small cell lung cancer. Written as DNA, the CDR3 is TGTGCCAGCACCTCCGGGACAGCTGGAAACACCATATATTTT. Translated, it gives CASTSGTAGNTIYF.